This TCR beta chain is drawn from a study of T cells after yellow fever vaccination. The CDR3 runs to 15 residues. Germline-derived CDR1 and CDR2 are SNHLY and FYNNEI. Trimming left V 7 bases short and J 0 bases short, with 10 bases between. TCRdb reanalysed the 5' RACE reads using MiXCR and keeps one entry per CDR3 protein. The sample holds 300,000 to 400,000 distinct CDR3 sequences, over 8% seen once. The genes are TRBV2 and TRBJ2-6; D might be TRBD2 (5 bases). The TCR originated in a man aged 18 to 30 who received the YFV17D yellow fever vaccine. Source: PBMCs, taken on the day of the first yellow fever vaccination. Here the CDR3 DNA reads TGTGCCAGCAAGGGTCGGGACTCTGGGGCCAACGTCCTGACTTTC. This encodes CASKGRDSGANVLTF. Using reference TRBV2 and TRBJ2-6 for the parts outside the CDR3, the full variable domain is EPEVTQTPSHQVTQMGQEVILRCVPISNHLYFYWYRQILGQKVEFLVSFYNNEISEKSEIFDDQFSVERPDGSNFTLKIRSTKLEDSAMYFCASKGRDSGANVLTFGAGSRLTVL.